This TCR beta chain was sequenced in a study of OX40 agonist ivuxolimab in advanced cancers. Study overall: Among those treated, three patients had partial responses, one with hepatocellular carcinoma and two with cutaneous melanoma.

Germline-derived CDR1 and CDR2 are MNHEY and SVGAGI. V lost 8 bases to trimming and J lost 6 bases, with 13 bases between them. CDR3 length: 13 amino acids. TCRdb's copy holds only in-frame clones and misses some; the assay was immunoSEQ multiplex PCR. The table lists approximately 82,000 clones, 75% to 90% of them singletons. The rearrangement links TRBV6-5 to TRBJ2-2; possible D gene TRBD2, 6 bases. The specimen comprised CD4+ or CD8+ T cells sorted from blood, sampled in a trial of the OX40 agonist ivuxolimab. The receptor was isolated from an adult with an advanced solid tumor such as melanoma, head and neck, liver or kidney cancer. This chain's CDR3 is CASLPPGAGELFF. CDR3 DNA: TGTGCCAGCCTACCCCCGGGGGCCGGGGAGCTGTTTTTT.